These 19 T cell receptor beta chains were all obtained from the same sample, sequenced in a study of identical twins. Each CDR3 protein is one row after TCRdb ran MiXCR on the 5' RACE reads. The sample records hundreds of thousands of distinct CDR3 sequences, 21% being singletons. The sample was also reused in another study, on T cells expressing NK-cell markers.

Sequencing was performed on PBMCs. The receptors derive from a woman aged 18-29 years in good health.

The CDR3 DNA follows: TGCAGCGTTGGATCCGGGTTCGCGGGCGAGCAGTACTTC. Protein: CSVGSGFAGEQYF. This sequence joins TRBV29-1 and TRBJ2-7; D might be TRBD2 (5 bases). The CDR3 runs to 13 residues. The germline gives CDR1 SQVTM, CDR2 ANQGSEA. Trimming cost V 4 bases and J 6 bases, with 16 bases left between them.

The chain couples TRBV27 to TRBJ1-5; D call uncertain. Germline assignment: CDR1 MNHEY and CDR2 SMNVEV (reference sequence). The ends were cut back, 4 bases at V and 3 bases at J, with 16 bases in the middle. The CDR3 contains 16 residues. CDR3 protein: CASSSTRIQFNQPQHF. The CDR3, as DNA: TGTGCCAGCAGTTCGACCCGGATTCAGTTCAATCAGCCCCAGCATTTT.

The CDR3 spells CASSLMESGLHSPLHF. In DNA form, the CDR3 reads TGTGCCAGCAGCTTAATGGAGAGTGGGTTACATTCACCCCTCCACTTT. The chain links TRBV7-9 to TRBJ1-6; D not certain. Germline CDR1 is SEHNR and CDR2 is FQNEAQ (reference sequence). Trimming pared 2 bases from V and 8 bases from J, leaving 16 bases between. This CDR3 is 16 amino acids long.

V usage is TRBV28 and J usage is TRBJ1-1; weak D call: TRBD1 (5 bases). Germline V gene lookup returns CDR1 MDHEN and CDR2 SYDVKM. Trimming removed 7 bases at V and 4 bases at J, with 13 bases between. This CDR3 contains 13 residues. DNA for the CDR3: TGTGCCAGCACCTTCCGGGGGGGCACTGAAGCTTTCTTT. It yields the protein CASTFRGGTEAFF.

V and J are TRBV4-3 and TRBJ2-3; D gene ambiguous. This CDR3 comprises 15 residues. Germline V gene data show CDR1 as LGHNA and CDR2 as YSLEER. V was clipped by 1 base and J by 7 bases, with 15 bases between them. CDR3 nucleotides: TGCGCCAGCAGCCAAGTGTACGTGGACGGATATACGCAGTATTTT. Its translation is CASSQVYVDGYTQYF.

The chain combines TRBV7-2 with TRBJ2-1, with D possibly being TRBD2 (5 bases). CDR1 and CDR2 from the germline V gene are SGHTA and FQGNSA. The V end was cut by 5 bases, the J end by 2 bases, with 7 bases between. CDR3 length: 13 amino acids. The CDR3 DNA follows: TGTGCCAGCAGCAAGCGGCCCTACAATGAGCAGTTCTTC. It encodes CASSKRPYNEQFF.

This clonotype was observed a handful of times. The chain uses TRBV5-1 and TRBJ2-4, with no clear D. The CDR3 loop spans 14 amino acids. Germline V lookup: CDR1 SGHRS, CDR2 YFSETQ. Trimming shortened V by 2 bases and J by 5 bases, and 11 bases separated the two germline ends. CDR3 residues: CASSFRDPQNIQYF. CDR3 sequence (DNA): TGCGCCAGCAGCTTTCGAGACCCGCAAAACATTCAGTACTTC. The full variable domain, completed using reference TRBV5-1 and TRBJ2-4, is KAGVTQTPRYLIKTRGQQVTLSCSPISGHRSVSWYQQTPGQGLQFLFEYFSETQRNKGNFPGRFSGRQFSNSRSEMNVSTLELGDSALYLCASSFRDPQNIQYFGAGTRLSVL.

This clonotype was recorded a few times. The J gene is TRBJ2-2, the V gene TRBV20-1; 11 bases match TRBD2. Unmatched junction bases numbered 6, after V lost 6 bases and J lost 6 bases. The germline CDR1 and CDR2 sequences are DFQATT and SNEGSKA (reference sequence). The CDR3 totals 14 residues. The CDR3 loop reads CSAAIAGGPGELFF. The CDR3 region has the DNA TGCAGTGCAGCTATAGCGGGAGGGCCCGGGGAGCTGTTTTTT.

The chain couples TRBV20-1 to TRBJ2-1; D is undetermined. From germline, CDR1 is DFQATT and CDR2 SNEGSKA (reference sequence). Trimming took 3 bases from V and 9 from J, leaving 18 bases between them. The CDR3 runs 14 residues. The CDR3 coding sequence is TGCAGTGCTAGGAGGTCCAGCTCCTCCGGTGAGCAGTTCTTC. The encoded protein is CSARRSSSSGEQFF.

This chain links TRBV29-1 with TRBJ2-1, with unresolved D. V lost 4 bases and J 2 bases, leaving 9 bases between the germline ends. The CDR3 spans 13 residues. Germline V CDR1 and CDR2: SQVTM, ANQGSEA. This chain's CDR3 is CSVVLVTYNEQFF. In nucleotides, the CDR3 is TGCAGCGTTGTTCTCGTCACCTACAATGAGCAGTTCTTC.

V gene TRBV10-3 combines with J gene TRBJ1-1, with D perhaps matching TRBD1 (5 bases). V was pared by 10 bases and J by 2 bases, with 20 bases between. Germline-derived CDR1 and CDR2 are ENHRY and SYGVKD. CDR3 length: 15 amino acids. CDR3 coding DNA: TGTGCCACCTCAGAGGGGACCTTCTTCAACACTGAAGCTTTCTTT. Its translation: CATSEGTFFNTEAFF.

The genes are TRBV9 and TRBJ2-1; D not certain. V was pared by 0 bases and J by 9 bases, with 10 bases between. The CDR3 length is 13 residues. Germline values: CDR1 SGDLS, CDR2 YYNGEE. CDR3 sequence reads: CASSVGSSTEQFF. CDR3 nucleotides: TGTGCCAGCAGCGTAGGGTCCAGTACTGAGCAGTTCTTC.

V usage is TRBV6-1 and J usage is TRBJ2-1; TRBD2 matches at 7 bases. The CDR3 is made up of 16 amino acids. J gave up 8 bases and V 3 bases, and 13 bases lay outside the gene matches. From germline, CDR1 is MNHNS and CDR2 SASEGT. The CDR3 here is CASSDRFGGGFDEQFF. The DNA for the CDR3 is TGTGCCAGCAGTGATCGCTTTGGCGGGGGATTCGATGAGCAGTTCTTC.

The V gene is TRBV3-1, the J gene TRBJ2-7, with D possibly being TRBD2 (5 bases). The germline V gene encodes CDR1 LGHDT and CDR2 YNNKEL (reference sequence). V was clipped by 4 bases and J by 3 bases, with 13 bases between them. The CDR3 spans 14 residues. CDR3 nucleotide sequence: TGTGCCAGCAGCCCCGGCCCACTAGACTACGAGCAGTACTTC. Protein product: CASSPGPLDYEQYF.

The chain is built from TRBV6-1 and TRBJ2-3; D might be TRBD1 or TRBD2, each matching 5 bases. CDR1 is MNHNS and CDR2 is SASEGT in the germline V gene. This CDR3 contains 15 residues. Trimming shortened V by 10 bases and J by 1 base, and 18 bases separated the two germline ends. The CDR3 region is CATDYQLGGTDTQYF. CDR3 in DNA: TGTGCCACCGACTATCAACTAGGGGGCACAGATACGCAGTATTTT.

V usage is TRBV6-1 and J usage is TRBJ2-3; D is unclear. The germline V and J ends were trimmed by 2 bases and 2 bases, with 8 bases remaining between them. The CDR3 is 14 residues long. Per germline, CDR1 MNHNS and CDR2 SASEGT. The CDR3 nucleotides are TGTGCCAGCAGTGAAATAGACATCACAGATACGCAGTATTTT. Residues: CASSEIDITDTQYF.

Many counts were recorded for this clonotype. The chain recombines TRBV7-3 with TRBJ2-5; D ambiguous. This CDR3 contains 13 residues. V was cut by 2 bases and J by 2 bases, with 6 bases left in between. Germline V gene lookup returns CDR1 SGHTA and CDR2 FQGTGA. The CDR3: CASSLRAQETQYF. The CDR3 DNA is TGTGCCAGCAGCTTACGAGCACAAGAGACCCAGTACTTC.

This sequence joins TRBV10-3 and TRBJ2-3; D is unclear. The CDR3 totals 13 residues. Per germline, CDR1 ENHRY and CDR2 SYGVKD. With 0 bases removed from V and 4 bases from J, the gap between germline ends came to 5 bases. DNA of the CDR3: TGTGCCATCAGTGAGTCAAGCCCAGATACGCAGTATTTT. Translating gives CAISESSPDTQYF.

This clonotype was detected many times. The chain links TRBV29-1 to TRBJ1-5; D not certain. Germline CDR1 is SQVTM and CDR2 is ANQGSEA. V lost 7 bases and J 6 bases, leaving 16 bases between the germline ends. The CDR3 covers 13 residues. CDR3 residues: CSATGIPGQPQHF. For the CDR3, the DNA is TGCAGCGCCACCGGGATCCCAGGTCAGCCCCAGCATTTT.